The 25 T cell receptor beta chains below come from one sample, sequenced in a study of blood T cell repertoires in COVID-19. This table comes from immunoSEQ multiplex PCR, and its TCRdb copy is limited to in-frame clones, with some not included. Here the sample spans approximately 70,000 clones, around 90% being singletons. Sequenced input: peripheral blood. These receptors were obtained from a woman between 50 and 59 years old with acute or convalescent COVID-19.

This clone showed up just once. CDR3 bases: TGTGCCAGCACGGCCGGGGGGCATCAGCCCCAGCATTTT. Its translation: CASTAGGHQPQHF. The chain is built from TRBV27 and TRBJ1-5, with D tentatively TRBD1 (6 bases). Trimming removed 7 bases from V and 5 bases from J, with 12 bases in between. The CDR3 loop spans 13 amino acids. Per the germline V gene, CDR1 is MNHEY and CDR2 is SMNVEV (reference sequence).

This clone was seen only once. In nucleotides, the CDR3 is TGTGCCAGTAGTATACGACTAGCGGGGGGGCGGTGGGATACGCAGTATTTT. Its translation: CASSIRLAGGRWDTQYF. This chain uses TRBV19 with TRBJ2-3; 14 bases map to TRBD2. CDR3 length: 17 residues. The V and J ends lost 2 bases and 6 bases, in that order; junction bases with no gene match: 7. CDR1 and CDR2 from the germline V gene are LNHDA and SQIVND (reference sequence). The full variable domain, in which reference TRBV19 and TRBJ2-3 provide the parts outside the CDR3, is DGGITQSPKYLFRKEGQNVTLSCEQNLNHDAMYWYRQDPGQGLRLIYYSQIVNDFQKGDIAEGYSVSREKKESFPLTVTSAQKNPTAFYLCASSIRLAGGRWDTQYFGPGTRLTVL.

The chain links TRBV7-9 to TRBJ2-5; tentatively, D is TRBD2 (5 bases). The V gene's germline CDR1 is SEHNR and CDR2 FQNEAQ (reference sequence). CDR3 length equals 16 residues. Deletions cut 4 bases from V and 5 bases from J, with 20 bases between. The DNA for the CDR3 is TGTGCCAGCAGCTCCGCGGTCACCACCCGCGGGGAGACCCAGTACTTC. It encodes CASSSAVTTRGETQYF.

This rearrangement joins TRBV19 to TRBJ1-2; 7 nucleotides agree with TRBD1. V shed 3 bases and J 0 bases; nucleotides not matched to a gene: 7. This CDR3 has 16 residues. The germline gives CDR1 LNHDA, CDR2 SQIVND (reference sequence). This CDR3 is CASSIGRGTANYGYTF. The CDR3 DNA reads TGTGCCAGTAGTATTGGGCGCGGGACAGCTAACTATGGCTACACCTTC.

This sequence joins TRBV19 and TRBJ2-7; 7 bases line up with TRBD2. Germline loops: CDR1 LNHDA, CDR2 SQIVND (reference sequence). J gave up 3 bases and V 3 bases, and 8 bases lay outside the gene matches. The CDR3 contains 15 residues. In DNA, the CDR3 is TGTGCCAGTAGTATCTCGACTAGCAGCTACTACGAGCAGTACTTC. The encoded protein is CASSISTSSYYEQYF.

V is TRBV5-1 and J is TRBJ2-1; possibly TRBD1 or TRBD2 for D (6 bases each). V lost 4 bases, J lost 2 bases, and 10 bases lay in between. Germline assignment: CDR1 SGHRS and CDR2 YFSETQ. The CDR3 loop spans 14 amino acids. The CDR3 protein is CASSVGGPYNEQFF. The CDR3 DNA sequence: TGCGCCAGCAGCGTGGGGGGCCCCTACAATGAGCAGTTCTTC.

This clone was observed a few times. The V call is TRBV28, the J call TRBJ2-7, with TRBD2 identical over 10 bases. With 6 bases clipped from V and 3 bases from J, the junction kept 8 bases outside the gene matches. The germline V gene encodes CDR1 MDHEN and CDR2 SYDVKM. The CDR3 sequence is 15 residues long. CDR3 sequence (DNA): TGTGCCAGCAGGAGGATAGCGGGAGGTCACTACGAGCAGTACTTC. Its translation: CASRRIAGGHYEQYF.

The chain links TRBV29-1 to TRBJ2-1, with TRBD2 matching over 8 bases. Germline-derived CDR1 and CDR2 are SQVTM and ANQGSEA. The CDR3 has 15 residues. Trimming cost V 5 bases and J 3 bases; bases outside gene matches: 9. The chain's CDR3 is CSVNGLLADYNEQFF. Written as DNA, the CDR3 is TGCAGCGTTAACGGTCTACTAGCGGACTACAATGAGCAGTTCTTC.

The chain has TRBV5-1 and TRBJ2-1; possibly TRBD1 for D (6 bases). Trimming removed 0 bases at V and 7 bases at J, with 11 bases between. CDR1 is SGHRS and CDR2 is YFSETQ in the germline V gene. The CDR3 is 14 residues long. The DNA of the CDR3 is TGCGCCAGCAGCTTGGAAGCAGGGGTTAATGAGCAGTTCTTC. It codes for CASSLEAGVNEQFF.

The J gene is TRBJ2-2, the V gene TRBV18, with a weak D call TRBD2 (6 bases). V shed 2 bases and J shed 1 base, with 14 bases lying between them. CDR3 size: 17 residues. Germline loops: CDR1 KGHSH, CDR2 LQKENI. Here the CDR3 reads CASSPNDSGGNTGELFF. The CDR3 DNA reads TGTGCCAGCTCACCAAACGATAGCGGTGGGAACACCGGGGAGCTGTTTTTT.

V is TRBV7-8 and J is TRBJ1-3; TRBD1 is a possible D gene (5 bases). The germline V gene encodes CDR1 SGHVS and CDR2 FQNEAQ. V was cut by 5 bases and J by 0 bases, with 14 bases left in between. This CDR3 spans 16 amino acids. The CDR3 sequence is CASSRAGLSSGNTIYF. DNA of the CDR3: TGTGCCAGCAGCAGAGCGGGGCTGAGCTCTGGAAACACCATATATTTT.

DNA of the CDR3: TGTGCCAGCAGCCCAAGAGGCGGAGACTATGGCTACACCTTC. Protein: CASSPRGGDYGYTF. The genes are TRBV13 and TRBJ1-2, with no clear D. The CDR3 has 14 residues. V lost 5 bases and J lost 3, with 13 bases in between. Germline V gives CDR1 PRHDT, CDR2 FYEKMQ (reference sequence).

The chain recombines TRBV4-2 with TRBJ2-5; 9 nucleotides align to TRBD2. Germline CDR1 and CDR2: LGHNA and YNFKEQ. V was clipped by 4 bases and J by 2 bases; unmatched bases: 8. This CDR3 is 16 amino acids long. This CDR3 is CASSPGRGGLQETQYF. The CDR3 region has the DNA TGTGCCAGCAGCCCGGGGCGGGGGGGCTTACAAGAGACCCAGTACTTC.

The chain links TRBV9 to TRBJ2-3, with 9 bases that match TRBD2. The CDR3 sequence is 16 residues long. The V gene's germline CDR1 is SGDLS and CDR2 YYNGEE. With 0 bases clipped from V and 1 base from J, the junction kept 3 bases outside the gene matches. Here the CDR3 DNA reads TGTGCCAGCAGCGTAGGGTTAGCGGGGGGCACAGATACGCAGTATTTT. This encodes CASSVGLAGGTDTQYF.

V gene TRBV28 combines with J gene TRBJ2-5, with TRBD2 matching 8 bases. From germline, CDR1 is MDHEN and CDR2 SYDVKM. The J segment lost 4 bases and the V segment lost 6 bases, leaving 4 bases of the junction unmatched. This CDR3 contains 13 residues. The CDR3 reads CASRSGGLETQYF. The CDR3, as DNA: TGTGCCAGCAGGTCGGGAGGGTTAGAGACCCAGTACTTC.

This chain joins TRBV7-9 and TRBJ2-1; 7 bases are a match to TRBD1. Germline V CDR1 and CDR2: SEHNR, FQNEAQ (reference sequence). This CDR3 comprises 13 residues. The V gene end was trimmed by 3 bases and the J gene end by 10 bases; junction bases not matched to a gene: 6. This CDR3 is CASSLGTESEQFF. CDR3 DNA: TGTGCCAGCAGCTTGGGGACAGAATCCGAGCAGTTCTTC.

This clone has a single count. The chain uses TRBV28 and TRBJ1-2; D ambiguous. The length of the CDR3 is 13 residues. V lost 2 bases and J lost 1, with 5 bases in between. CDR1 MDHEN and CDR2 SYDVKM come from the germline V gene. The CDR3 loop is CASSLVINYGYTF. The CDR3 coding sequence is TGTGCCAGCAGTTTAGTCATTAACTATGGCTACACCTTC.

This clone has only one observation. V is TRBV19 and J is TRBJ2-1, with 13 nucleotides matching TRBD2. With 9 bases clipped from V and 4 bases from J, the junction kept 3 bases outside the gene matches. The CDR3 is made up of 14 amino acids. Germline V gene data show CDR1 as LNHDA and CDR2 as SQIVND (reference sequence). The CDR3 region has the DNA TGTGCCAGCTCGACTAGCGGGAGGTACAATGAGCAGTTCTTC. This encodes CASSTSGRYNEQFF.

This chain's CDR3 is CASSSTGLNTEAFF. The CDR3 DNA is TGTGCCAGCAGCTCTACAGGGCTGAACACTGAAGCTTTCTTT. The chain carries TRBV5-5 and TRBJ1-1; possible D gene TRBD1, 6 bases. The germline V gene has CDR1 SGHKS and CDR2 YYEKEE (reference sequence). This CDR3 spans 14 amino acids. Trimming took off 3 bases at V and 0 bases at J, with 9 bases between the two ends.

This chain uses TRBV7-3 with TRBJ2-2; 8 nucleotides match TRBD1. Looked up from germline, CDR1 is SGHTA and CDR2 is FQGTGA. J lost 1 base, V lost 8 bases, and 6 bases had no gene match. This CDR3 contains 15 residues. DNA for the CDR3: TGTGCCAGCGCCCAACAGGGGGTGAACACCGGGGAGCTGTTTTTT. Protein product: CASAQQGVNTGELFF.

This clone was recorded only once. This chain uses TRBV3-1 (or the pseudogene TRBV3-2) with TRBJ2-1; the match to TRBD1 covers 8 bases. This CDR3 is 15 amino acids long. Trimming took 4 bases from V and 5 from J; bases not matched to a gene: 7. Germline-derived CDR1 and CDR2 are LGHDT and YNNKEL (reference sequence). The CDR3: CASSPRQGQNNEQFF. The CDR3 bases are TGTGCCAGCAGCCCCCGACAGGGGCAAAACAATGAGCAGTTCTTC.

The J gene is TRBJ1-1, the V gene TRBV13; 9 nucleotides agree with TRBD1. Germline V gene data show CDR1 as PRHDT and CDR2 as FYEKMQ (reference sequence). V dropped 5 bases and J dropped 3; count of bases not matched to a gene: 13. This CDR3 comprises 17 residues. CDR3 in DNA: TGTGCCAGCAGCCCCACCAGGACAGGGGCTTGGGACACTGAAGCTTTCTTT. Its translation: CASSPTRTGAWDTEAFF.

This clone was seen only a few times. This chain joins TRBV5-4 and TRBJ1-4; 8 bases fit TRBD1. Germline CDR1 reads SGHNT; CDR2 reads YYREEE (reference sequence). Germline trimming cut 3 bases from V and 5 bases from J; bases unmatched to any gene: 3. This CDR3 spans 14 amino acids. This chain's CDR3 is CASSSGQVNEKLFF. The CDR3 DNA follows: TGTGCCAGCAGCTCGGGACAGGTGAATGAAAAACTGTTTTTT.

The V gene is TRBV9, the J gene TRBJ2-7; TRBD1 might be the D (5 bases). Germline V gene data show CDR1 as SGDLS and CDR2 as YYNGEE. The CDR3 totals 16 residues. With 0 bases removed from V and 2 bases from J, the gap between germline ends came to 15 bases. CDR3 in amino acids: CASSVDPGSWTYEQYF. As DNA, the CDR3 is TGTGCCAGCAGCGTAGATCCAGGGTCATGGACCTACGAGCAGTACTTC.

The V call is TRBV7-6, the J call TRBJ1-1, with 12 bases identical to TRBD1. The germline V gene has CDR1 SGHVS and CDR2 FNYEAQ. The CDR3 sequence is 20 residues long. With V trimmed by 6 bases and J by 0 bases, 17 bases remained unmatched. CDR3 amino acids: CASSRAGTGGAAPMNTEAFF. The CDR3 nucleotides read TGTGCCAGCAGTAGAGCCGGGACAGGGGGCGCGGCCCCAATGAACACTGAAGCTTTCTTT.